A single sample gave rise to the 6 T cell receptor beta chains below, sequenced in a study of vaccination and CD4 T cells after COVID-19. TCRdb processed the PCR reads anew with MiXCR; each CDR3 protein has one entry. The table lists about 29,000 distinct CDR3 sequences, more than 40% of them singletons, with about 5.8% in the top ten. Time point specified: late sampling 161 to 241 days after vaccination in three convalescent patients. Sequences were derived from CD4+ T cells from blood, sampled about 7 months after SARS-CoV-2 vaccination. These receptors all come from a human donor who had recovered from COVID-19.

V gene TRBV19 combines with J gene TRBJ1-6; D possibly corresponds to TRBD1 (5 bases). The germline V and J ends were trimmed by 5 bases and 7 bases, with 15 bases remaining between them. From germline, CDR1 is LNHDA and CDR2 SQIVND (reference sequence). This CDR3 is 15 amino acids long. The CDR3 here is CASSGWDGTNSPLHF. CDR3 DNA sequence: TGTGCCAGTAGTGGATGGGACGGGACGAATTCACCCCTCCACTTT.

CDR3 sequence: CATSDRTSGRTDTQYF. The CDR3 DNA reads TGTGCCACCAGTGACCGGACTAGCGGGAGGACAGATACGCAGTATTTT. V gene TRBV24-1 combines with J gene TRBJ2-3; 14 bases align to TRBD2. This CDR3 is built from 16 residues. Germline V lookup: CDR1 KGHDR, CDR2 SFDVKD. Losses at the gene ends were 4 bases for V and 3 bases for J; bases not matched to a gene: 2.

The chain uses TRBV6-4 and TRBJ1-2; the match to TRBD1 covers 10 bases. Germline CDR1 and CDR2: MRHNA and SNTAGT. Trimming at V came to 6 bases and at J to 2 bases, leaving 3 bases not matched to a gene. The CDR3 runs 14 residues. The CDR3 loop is CASRGQGWNYGYTF. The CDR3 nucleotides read TGTGCCAGCAGGGGACAGGGGTGGAACTATGGCTACACCTTC.

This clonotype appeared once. The CDR3 DNA reads as TGTGCCATCAGTGAAGGGAGTAATGAGCAGTTCTTC. The encoded protein is CAISEGSNEQFF. The chain joins TRBV10-3 to TRBJ2-1; TRBD2 might be the D (5 bases). The germline V gene encodes CDR1 ENHRY and CDR2 SYGVKD. Trimming left V 3 bases short and J 7 bases short, with 7 bases between. The CDR3 runs to 12 residues.

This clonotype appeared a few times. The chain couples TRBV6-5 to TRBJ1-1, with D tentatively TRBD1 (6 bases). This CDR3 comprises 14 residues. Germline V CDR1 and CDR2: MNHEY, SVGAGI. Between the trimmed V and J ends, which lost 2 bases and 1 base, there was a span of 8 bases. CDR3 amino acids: CASSYSRGNTEAFF. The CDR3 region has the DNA TGTGCCAGCAGTTACAGCAGGGGGAACACTGAAGCTTTCTTT.

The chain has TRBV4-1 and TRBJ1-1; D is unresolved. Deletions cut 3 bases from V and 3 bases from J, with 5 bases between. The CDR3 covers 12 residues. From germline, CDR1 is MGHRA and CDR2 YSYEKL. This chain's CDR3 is CASSQEYTEAFF. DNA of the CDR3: TGCGCCAGCAGCCAGGAATACACTGAAGCTTTCTTT.